Given below is one T cell receptor beta chain in context. There is no known antigen for this receptor. No base quality information exists; no much larger clone differs at one position. The data were obtained in a study of shared clonotypes between healthy human individuals (TCRdb year 2020). Notes on the research overall: Three men and a couple of women, aged 18 to 49 years, made up the cohort. Each donor's leukapheresis produced roughly between roughly 0.9 and 8.9 billion PBMCs. The study deeply sequenced blood TCR repertoires of about 5 healthy adults to estimate repertoire size and the extent of clonotype sharing between individuals. To increase sequencing depth and limit assay-specific biases, different laboratories used diverse techniques to prepare libraries and sequence TCR repertoires. Per donor, three plates each were used for CD4 naive and CD4 memory, two for CD8 naive, and one for CD8 memory.

The study at large found these results: Sharing across four donors was observed for around 5% of naive CD4, under 4% of naive CD8, 2.3% of memory CD4, and less than 0.45% of memory CD8 clonotypes. Compared with non-shared clonotypes, clonotypes shared by all four sorted-subset donors had higher generation probabilities. Pairwise subsampling led to the expectation that sequencing depth would affect the degree of clonotype sharing among donors. Rarefaction of sorted-subset datasets indicated incomplete sequencing despite the large sequencing depth. Because the study included a small number of donors, the genetic and exposure-history diversity represented was limited. Sampling was restricted to blood, and TCR repertoires in tissues likely differ from the TCR repertoires found in blood. Estimated clonotype richness was generally larger for naive than for memory subsets.

The donors were healthy, HIV-negative adults who had no recently reported acute infections or vaccinations. Every donor was a Caucasian adult living in Nashville, Tennessee, USA. Magnetic negative selection was used to enrich CD4+ T cells, after which naive cells were positively selected on CD45RA and the negative fraction became the memory subset. Blood was collected by leukapheresis, and PBMCs were isolated by Ficoll-Histopaque density gradient centrifugation and then cryopreserved in liquid nitrogen vapor phase. Analytical flow cytometry was used to check the purity and quantity of each magnetically sorted T cell population. From each sorted fraction, genomic DNA was isolated and quantified by UV absorbance on a Nanodrop 2000c. Based on the germline V gene, the CDR1 and CDR2 sequences are SNHLY and FYNNEI. From its cysteine to its phenylalanine, the CDR3 spans 15 amino acids. The only DNA kept is the CDR3, 45 bases in frame from the first base. Clipping removes 5 bases from V and 6 bases from J, with 6 as the unmatched junction base count.

Using the deep immunoSEQ assay, multiplex PCR amplified TCR CDR3 regions from genomic DNA. Genomic DNA extracted from each cell subset was distributed evenly over all wells of several immunoSEQ 96-well plates, and each plate served as one replicate. Each replicate PCR for sorted subsets received approximately 220 ng genomic DNA, equal to about 30,000 T cell genomes. Purified libraries were measured with a Qubit 3.0 fluorometer, size-checked on a Bioanalyzer 2100, and measured again with the KAPA Library Quantification kit. A separate single-read 150-cycle Illumina NextSeq 550 flow cell was used to sequence each immunoSEQ 96-well plate. The paper's processing steps were these. Because only junctional sequences without quality scores were contained in the immunoSEQ output, filtering matching that applied to full-length reads could not be performed. Sequences were annotated with PyIR, a Python wrapper for IgBLAST v1.9, and V/J genes and CDR3 were assigned using IMGT germline references. Any read was removed if the V/J assignment was weak (E-value above 1e-6), the CDR3 was missing, or the read contained stop codons, out-of-frame junctions, or ambiguous translated residues. A V3J clonotype was defined by an identical inferred V gene, J gene, and CDR3 amino acid sequence. Percentage overlap between repertoires was computed as shared unique clonotypes divided by the size of the smaller repertoire. Richness of each repertoire was evaluated using RTK rarefaction, the Chao1 estimator, and Recon v2.1 estimates of unobserved clonotypes. For all TCRbeta clonotypes obtained by the gDNA method from a few donors, generation probabilities were computed with OLGA. The table was pulled from immuneACCESS by TCRdb, which kept in-frame rearrangements only. Such tables lose some clones; where checked, under half of the loss comes from unresolved V genes, and the rest has no known cause. The V and J calls and clone size were taken over from that table, and D and trimming were inferred from the DNA. A total of around 2.5 million clones appear in this sample, 93% of them only once. Of the sample, approximately 0.37% is held by the ten largest clones.

The receptor was isolated from a man between 18 and 29 years old in good health. Some clones in this sample may be carry-over from other donors' samples. The sequencing input was naive CD4+ T cells from PBMCs. In light of the paper, this sample's cell subset or site label describes: CD45RA+ positively selected. The V and J segments used are TRBV2 and TRBJ1-5, with 11 junctional bases fitting TRBD1. CDR3 reads: CASSPWTGGGQPQHF. In nucleotides, the sequence is TGTGCCAGCAGTCCATGGACAGGGGGCGGTCAGCCCCAGCATTTT.